This is a list of T cell receptor beta chains from one sample in a study of CD8 T cells in Susac syndrome. TCRdb passed the immunoSEQ multiplex PCR reads through MiXCR, listing each CDR3 protein once. Of about 130,000 distinct CDR3 sequences in the sample, roughly 96% were seen once. The sample was CD4+ T cells from PBMCs. These TCRs come from a human donor in good health. The CDR3 runs from the conserved cysteine through the conserved F or W. D genes are given only for firm matches. The size field is filled for only some rows; it gives once, few, many or a size class.

clone_size j_call v_call d_call cdr3_nt cdr3_aa
NA TRBJ1-2 TRBV7-9 TRBD1 TGTGCCAGCAGCTTAGCTGGGGGACAGGGGAACTATGGCTACACCTTC CASSLAGGQGNYGYTF
NA TRBJ2-7 TRBV28 NA TGTGCCAGCAGTTTATCAGGACCGTTCTACGAGCAGTACTTC CASSLSGPFYEQYF
NA TRBJ1-1 TRBV18 NA TGTGCCAGCTCACCGGCGACACGTGAGAACACTGAAGCTTTCTTT CASSPATRENTEAFF
NA TRBJ2-7 TRBV28 TRBD2 TGTGCCAGCAGTATTGCCGGGACTAGCGGGAGAAACGAGCAGTACTTC CASSIAGTSGRNEQYF
NA TRBJ2-7 TRBV6-6 NA TGTGCCAGCACCAACTCTCGCGAGCAGTACTTC CASTNSREQYF
NA TRBJ1-2 TRBV3-1 TRBD1 TGTGCCAGCAGTCGAGGCACAGGGGTCTATGGCTACACCTTC CASSRGTGVYGYTF
once TRBJ2-7 TRBV18 NA TGTGCCAGCTCACCCCTCCCTGGAACAGACCTCGAGCAGTACTTC CASSPLPGTDLEQYF
NA TRBJ1-1 TRBV29-1 NA TGCAGCGTTGACAGCTTGAACACTGAAGCTTTCTTT CSVDSLNTEAFF
NA TRBJ2-7 TRBV6-5 NA TGTGCCAGCAGTACGGGGGTCCGGGAGCAGTACTTC CASSTGVREQYF
NA TRBJ1-1 TRBV5-6 NA TGTGCCAGCAGCTTGGTAGGGCGCGTCACTGAAGCTTTCTTT CASSLVGRVTEAFF
NA TRBJ2-7 TRBV5-4 TRBD2 TGTGCCAGCAGCGGCGGACTAGCGGGAGGCCCCTCCTACGAGCAGTACTTC CASSGGLAGGPSYEQYF
NA TRBJ1-2 TRBV7-9 NA TGTGCCAGCAGTTACCAAGGGCAAATCACCTCTGGCTACACCTTC CASSYQGQITSGYTF
once TRBJ2-3 TRBV20-1 TRBD2 TGCAGTGCTAGAGATCCACTAGCGGGAGCAGATACGCAGTATTTT CSARDPLAGADTQYF
NA TRBJ1-2 TRBV12-3/TRBV12-4 TRBD1 TGTGCCAGCACCAAAGGGACAGCTAACTATGGCTACACCTTC CASTKGTANYGYTF
NA TRBJ2-6 TRBV19 NA TGTGCCAGTAGTACGGGTGGGTCTGGGGCCAACGTCCTGACTTTC CASSTGGSGANVLTF
NA TRBJ2-7 TRBV2 NA TGTGCCAGCAAACTAGCTCAAAGCTCCTACGAGCAGTACTTC CASKLAQSSYEQYF
NA TRBJ2-7 TRBV6-6 NA TGTGCCAGCAGGTGGGGGGGCGCTTACGAGCAGTACTTC CASRWGGAYEQYF
NA TRBJ1-1 TRBV23-1 NA TGCGCCAGCAGTCCCTCGGCCGCTGGGAGAACTGAAGCTTTCTTT CASSPSAAGRTEAFF
NA TRBJ2-3 TRBV7-2 NA TGTGCCAGCAGCTTAGGAGCGGGCACAGATACGCAGTATTTT CASSLGAGTDTQYF
NA TRBJ1-1 TRBV9 NA TGTGCCAGCAGCGTTAGTGAGAACACTGAAGCTTTCTTT CASSVSENTEAFF
NA TRBJ2-6 TRBV3-1 NA TGTGCCAGCAGCCCCGGACAATCTGGGGCCAACGTCCTGACTTTC CASSPGQSGANVLTF
NA TRBJ1-1 TRBV29-1 TRBD1 TGCAGCGTACGGACAGGGTGGGGCACTGAAGCTTTCTTT CSVRTGWGTEAFF
NA TRBJ2-3 TRBV3-1 NA TGTGCCAGCAGCCCACGGGACTACCCAGGGGTAGATACGCAGTATTTT CASSPRDYPGVDTQYF
NA TRBJ2-7 TRBV3-1 TRBD1 TGTGCCAGCAGCCAGAGAAGGGGGCGCGACGAGCAGTACTTC CASSQRRGRDEQYF
NA TRBJ2-2 TRBV12-3/TRBV12-4 TRBD1 TGTGCCAGCAGCTCAGGGGGTCCGAACACCGGGGAGCTGTTTTTT CASSSGGPNTGELFF
NA TRBJ1-5 TRBV28 NA TGTGCCAGCACCAATAGCAATCAGCCCCAGCATTTT CASTNSNQPQHF
NA TRBJ2-6 TRBV3-1 NA TGTGCCAGCAGCCTTAAGAGCTTTGGGGCCAACGTCCTGACTTTC CASSLKSFGANVLTF
NA TRBJ2-5 TRBV14 NA TGTGCCAGCAGCCAAGATCTAGGGGAGATCGGAGAGACCCAGTACTTC CASSQDLGEIGETQYF
NA TRBJ1-1 TRBV19 NA TGTGCCAGTAGTGACAGGCGGGGAACTGAAGCTTTCTTT CASSDRRGTEAFF
NA TRBJ2-5 TRBV29-1 NA TGCAGCGTTTCTCCCGGACGTCAGGTCCAGTACTTC CSVSPGRQVQYF
NA TRBJ1-2 TRBV7-2 NA TGTGCCAGCAGCCCGTACAACAGGGGCTACACCTTC CASSPYNRGYTF
once TRBJ2-7 TRBV5-1 TRBD1 TGCGCCAGCAGCTTGGCGGACAGGAACATCTACGAGCAGTACTTC CASSLADRNIYEQYF
NA TRBJ1-5 TRBV7-2 NA TGTGCCAGCAGCTTAGATCCTGCGGTGAGTCAGCCCCAGCATTTT CASSLDPAVSQPQHF
NA TRBJ2-3 TRBV29-1 NA TGCAGCGTTGAAGACGGCTGGGGGGTGTCGACGCAGTATTTT CSVEDGWGVSTQYF
NA TRBJ2-2 TRBV7-2 NA TGTGCCAGCAGCTTGGGATGGACCGGGGAGCTGTTTTTT CASSLGWTGELFF
NA TRBJ1-1 TRBV18 NA TGTGCCAGCTCACCAGAGGACACCTACACTGAAGCTTTCTTT CASSPEDTYTEAFF
NA TRBJ2-4 TRBV12-3/TRBV12-4 TRBD1 TGTGCCAGCAGTTTTCGACAGGGGGGCAACATTCAGTACTTC CASSFRQGGNIQYF
NA TRBJ1-5 TRBV29-1 NA TGCAGCGTTGGTGGGGGAGCGAGCAATCAGCCCCAGCATTTT CSVGGGASNQPQHF
NA TRBJ2-7 TRBV5-4 TRBD2 TGTGCCAGCAGCTCCGGGACTAGCGGGAGGGTGTTCCACGAGCAGTACTTC CASSSGTSGRVFHEQYF
NA TRBJ1-5 TRBV7-2 NA TGTGCCAGCAGCTTAGTTGGAGATCAGCCCCAGCATTTT CASSLVGDQPQHF
NA TRBJ1-3 TRBV7-2 NA TGTGCCAGCAGCTCCGCCCGGGTTAGCTCTGGAAACACCATATATTTT CASSSARVSSGNTIYF
NA TRBJ2-1 TRBV20-1 TRBD2 TGCAGTGCCAACCCCGCCCAGCGGGAGGCTTATGTGCAGTTCTTC CSANPAQREAYVQFF
few TRBJ1-1 TRBV29-1 TRBD1 TGCAGCGTTGCGGACAGGGTTTATACTGAAGCTTTCTTT CSVADRVYTEAFF
NA TRBJ2-7 TRBV29-1 NA TGCAGCGTTGTGGCAGCCGTTCGGGAGCAGTACTTC CSVVAAVREQYF
NA TRBJ2-7 TRBV29-1 NA TGCAGCGTTTGGTCCTACGAGCAGTACTTC CSVWSYEQYF